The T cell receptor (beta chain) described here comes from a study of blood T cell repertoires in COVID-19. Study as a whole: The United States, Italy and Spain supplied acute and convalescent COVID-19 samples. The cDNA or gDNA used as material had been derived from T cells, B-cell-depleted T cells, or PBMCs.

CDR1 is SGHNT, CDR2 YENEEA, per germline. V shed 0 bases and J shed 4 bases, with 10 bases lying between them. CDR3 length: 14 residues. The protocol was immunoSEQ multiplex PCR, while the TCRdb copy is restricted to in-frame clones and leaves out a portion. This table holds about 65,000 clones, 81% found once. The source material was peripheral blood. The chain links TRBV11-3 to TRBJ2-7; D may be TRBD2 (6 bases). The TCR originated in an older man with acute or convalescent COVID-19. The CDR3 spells CASSLDWGDYEQYF. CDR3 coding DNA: TGTGCCAGCAGCTTAGATTGGGGGGATTACGAGCAGTACTTC.